This T cell receptor (beta chain) was found in a study of response to subunit inactivated influenza vaccine. General study findings and limits: T cells newly recruited by each seasonal influenza vaccination are few, the authors suggested.

The CDR3 has 14 amino acids. Germline assignment: CDR1 MDHEN and CDR2 SYDVKM. J lost 4 bases, V lost 6 bases, and 4 bases had no gene match. TCRdb reprocessed the RT-PCR reads with MiXCR, giving one entry per CDR3 protein. The data hold more than 400,000 distinct CDR3 sequences, with roughly 9.7% observed a single time. This clonotype was counted between two and nine times. Its antigen is still unknown. The sequencing here drew on PBMCs from blood, taken more than 35 days after vaccination. The receptor was isolated from a man in his fifties who received an inactivated influenza vaccine. The rearrangement links TRBV28 to TRBJ2-3, with 10 bases identical to TRBD2. The CDR3 loop is CASRQRGGSDTQYF. As DNA, the CDR3 is TGTGCCAGCAGACAGCGGGGGGGTTCAGATACGCAGTATTTT.